This TCR beta chain came from a study of T cell responses to AZD1222 COVID-19 vaccine. The length of the CDR3 is 15 residues. After removal of 5 bases from V and 4 bases from J, the junction contained 2 bases not matched to a gene. Germline V gives CDR1 SSHAT, CDR2 FNYEAQ (reference sequence). Repertoires were generated with immunoSEQ multiplex PCR, while TCRdb's copy carries only in-frame clones and drops some. The sample carries 130,000 to 150,000 clones, about 93% recorded once. Sequences were derived from peripheral blood, sampled on day 0 of AZD1222 vaccination. The source of this sequence is an adult in good health. This chain joins TRBV7-7 and TRBJ2-3; 14 nucleotides line up with TRBD2. The chain's CDR3 is CASSKGLAGADTQYF. The CDR3 DNA is TGTGCCAGCAGCAAGGGACTAGCGGGAGCAGATACGCAGTATTTT. Together with reference TRBV7-7 and TRBJ2-3, the CDR3 gives the full variable domain: GAGVSQSPRYKVTKRGQDVTLRCDPISSHATLYWYQQALGQGPEFLTYFNYEAQPDKSGLPSDRFSAERPEGSISTLTIQRTEQRDSAMYRCASSKGLAGADTQYFGPGTRLTVL.